The next 31 T cell receptor beta chains were all read from a single sample in a study of T cell responses to AZD1222 COVID-19 vaccine. Clones were sequenced by immunoSEQ multiplex PCR, and TCRdb holds only the in-frame ones, with some missing. The table has approximately 190,000 clones, 94% seen once. The sequencing used peripheral blood, collected on day 0 of AZD1222 vaccination. The receptors originated from an adult in good health.

The chain couples TRBV9 to TRBJ2-1; no clear D. Between the trimmed V and J ends, which lost 2 bases and 10 bases, there was a span of 7 bases. Germline values: CDR1 SGDLS, CDR2 YYNGEE. The CDR3 is 11 amino acids. The CDR3 is CASSVTKEQFF. DNA for the CDR3: TGTGCCAGCAGCGTCACTAAAGAGCAGTTCTTC.

The genes are TRBV10-2 and TRBJ2-1; D is perhaps TRBD1 (6 bases). V was pared by 5 bases and J by 7 bases, with 12 bases between. The CDR3 is made up of 13 amino acids. Per the germline V gene, CDR1 is WSHSY and CDR2 is SAAADI. The CDR3 bases are TGCGCCAGCAGTACAGGGACCCATAATGAGCAGTTCTTC. It yields the protein CASSTGTHNEQFF.

In nucleotides, the CDR3 is TGTGCCAGCAGTGTCCAGGGAGACTATGGCTACACCTTC. As protein: CASSVQGDYGYTF. J is TRBJ1-2 and V is TRBV2, with D possibly being TRBD1 (5 bases). Germline CDR1 and CDR2: SNHLY and FYNNEI. The CDR3 extends over 13 amino acids. The V end was cut by 4 bases, the J end by 3 bases, with 9 bases between.

This clone was counted a single time. The gene calls are TRBV7-8 and TRBJ2-7; 7 bases line up with TRBD1. Unmatched junction bases numbered 7, after V lost 5 bases and J lost 0 bases. This CDR3 spans 15 amino acids. Germline values: CDR1 SGHVS, CDR2 FQNEAQ. The DNA of the CDR3 is TGTGCCAGCAGCCCCAAGACAGGGTTCTCCTACGAGCAGTACTTC. Translated, it gives CASSPKTGFSYEQYF.

The table lists this clone with a few counts. The rearrangement joins TRBV7-8 to TRBJ2-7, with D unclear. Trimming removed 7 bases at V and 2 bases at J, with 15 bases between. Germline V gene data show CDR1 as SGHVS and CDR2 as FQNEAQ. This CDR3 has 14 amino acids. The CDR3 DNA is TGTGCCAGCACCGCTTCCCCGGGCCCCTACGAGCAGTACTTC. This sequence encodes CASTASPGPYEQYF. The full variable domain, its missing parts supplied by reference TRBV7-8 and TRBJ2-7, is GAGVSQSPRYKVAKRGQDVALRCDPISGHVSLFWYQQALGQGPEFLTYFQNEAQLDKSGLPSDRFFAERPEGSVSTLKIQRTQQEDSAVYLCASTASPGPYEQYFGPGTRLTVT.

The chain employs TRBV28 and TRBJ2-3; 10 bases are a match to TRBD1. Looked up from germline, CDR1 is MDHEN and CDR2 is SYDVKM. This CDR3 contains 15 residues. The V and J ends lost 3 bases and 1 base, in that order; junction bases with no gene match: 1. The CDR3 spells CASSFDRGRTDTQYF. The CDR3 bases are TGTGCCAGCAGTTTCGACAGGGGGCGCACAGATACGCAGTATTTT.

The chain couples TRBV28 to TRBJ1-1; the D gene is possibly TRBD1 (6 bases). Germline loops: CDR1 MDHEN, CDR2 SYDVKM. The CDR3 extends over 13 amino acids. V lost 5 bases and J 7 bases, leaving 14 bases between the germline ends. The CDR3 here is CASSTKQGFEAFF. The DNA of the CDR3 is TGTGCCAGCAGTACCAAACAGGGATTTGAAGCTTTCTTT.

The chain recombines TRBV11-3 with TRBJ2-1; D is possibly TRBD1 or TRBD2 (6 bases each). The CDR3 loop spans 16 amino acids. Per the germline V gene, CDR1 is SGHNT and CDR2 is YENEEA. Trimming shortened V by 0 bases and J by 6 bases, and 15 bases separated the two germline ends. As DNA, the CDR3 is TGTGCCAGCAGCTTAGATTTAAGGGGGGCTGGCAATGAGCAGTTCTTC. Protein: CASSLDLRGAGNEQFF.

The sample holds one count of this clone. The chain uses TRBV27 and TRBJ2-7; 8 positions agree with TRBD2. In germline, CDR1 is MNHEY, CDR2 SMNVEV (reference sequence). Trimming cost V 7 bases and J 11 bases; bases outside gene matches: 16. The length of the CDR3 is 14 residues. The chain's CDR3 is CASIPGAGGRREYF. For the CDR3, the DNA is TGTGCCAGCATCCCCGGCGCGGGAGGCCGCCGGGAGTACTTC.

The J gene is TRBJ2-1, the V gene TRBV27; TRBD2 aligns across 14 bases. This CDR3 contains 20 residues. Germline V CDR1 and CDR2: MNHEY, SMNVEV (reference sequence). V was pared by 2 bases and J by 4 bases, with 13 bases of the junction left unmatched. The CDR3 reads CASSLLWAGGLAGAYNEQFF. DNA of the CDR3: TGTGCCAGCAGTTTACTTTGGGCCGGGGGACTAGCGGGAGCGTACAATGAGCAGTTCTTC.

The chain joins TRBV5-1 to TRBJ1-1, with D unresolved. V was shortened by 2 bases and J by 5 bases, with 16 bases between the two germline ends. CDR3 length: 15 amino acids. The germline V gene has CDR1 SGHRS and CDR2 YFSETQ. The CDR3 DNA reads as TGCGCCAGCAGCTTTGGGTCGACGGTGGTTACTGAAGCTTTCTTT. Translated: CASSFGSTVVTEAFF.

Written as DNA, the CDR3 is TGCGCCAGCAGCTTGGTGGGTAGCGGGAGTCCCAATGAGCAGTTCTTC. It translates to CASSLVGSGSPNEQFF. The chain couples TRBV5-1 to TRBJ2-1, with 9 bases fitting TRBD2. CDR3 length: 16 residues. Germline lookup yields CDR1 SGHRS and CDR2 YFSETQ. Trimming at V came to 0 bases and at J to 6 bases, leaving 7 bases not matched to a gene.

The V gene is TRBV28, the J gene TRBJ2-7; a possible D gene is TRBD2 (6 bases). CDR3 length equals 18 residues. V was pared by 2 bases and J by 0 bases, with 20 bases between. CDR1 and CDR2 from the germline V gene are MDHEN and SYDVKM. As DNA, the CDR3 is TGTGCCAGCAGTTTACCCCCACCTGCTAGCGAAAGCTCCTACGAGCAGTACTTC. This encodes CASSLPPPASESSYEQYF.

The genes are TRBV29-1 and TRBJ1-2; D remains unclear. Trimming removed 3 bases from V and 6 bases from J, with 5 bases in between. The length of the CDR3 is 10 residues. Germline-derived CDR1 and CDR2 are SQVTM and ANQGSEA. Here the CDR3 reads CSVDWDGYTF. In DNA form, the CDR3 reads TGCAGCGTTGATTGGGATGGCTACACCTTC.

This chain connects TRBV19 to TRBJ1-6; D gene uncertain. Germline V gene data show CDR1 as LNHDA and CDR2 as SQIVND (reference sequence). V was clipped by 3 bases and J by 12 bases, with 12 bases between them. This CDR3 spans 13 amino acids. The CDR3 loop reads CASSMSGVRPLHF. The CDR3 DNA reads TGTGCCAGTAGTATGAGCGGAGTAAGACCCCTCCACTTT.

This chain links TRBV29-1 with TRBJ2-7; D perhaps matches TRBD1 (6 bases). Germline values: CDR1 SQVTM, CDR2 ANQGSEA. The CDR3 runs to 15 residues. Trimming took 4 bases from V and 3 from J, leaving 19 bases between them. The CDR3 protein is CSVGGIPGALYEQYF. DNA of the CDR3: TGCAGCGTTGGGGGCATCCCAGGGGCTCTCTACGAGCAGTACTTC.

The chain is built from TRBV28 and TRBJ2-3; D possibly corresponds to TRBD1 (5 bases). Germline V gene data show CDR1 as MDHEN and CDR2 as SYDVKM. The V and J ends lost 5 bases and 0 bases respectively, with 12 bases between them. The CDR3 is 15 amino acids. CDR3 sequence: CASSTTGSSTDTQYF. The CDR3 bases are TGTGCCAGCAGTACCACAGGATCTAGCACAGATACGCAGTATTTT.

The chain joins TRBV7-6 to TRBJ2-3, with 9 nucleotides matching TRBD1. The germline gives CDR1 SGHVS, CDR2 FNYEAQ. V shed 1 base and J 3 bases; nucleotides not matched to a gene: 5. This CDR3 comprises 16 residues. CDR3 sequence reads: CASSLGTGVGTDTQYF. CDR3 coding DNA: TGTGCCAGCAGCTTAGGGACAGGGGTTGGGACAGATACGCAGTATTTT.

This chain links TRBV6-5 with TRBJ1-2; 8 bases agree with TRBD1. J lost 8 bases, V lost 6 bases, and 5 bases had no gene match. This CDR3 is 12 amino acids long. Germline CDR1 MNHEY, CDR2 SVGAGI. CDR3 DNA sequence: TGTGCCAGCAGGGAGACAGGGGCCGGCTACACCTTC. This gives the protein CASRETGAGYTF.

The gene calls are TRBV30 and TRBJ2-6; D ambiguous. This CDR3 comprises 19 residues. Trimming took 0 bases from V and 0 from J, leaving 18 bases between them. Germline assignment: CDR1 GTSNPN and CDR2 SVGIG (reference sequence). CDR3 bases: TGTGCCTGGAGTGTATTGGGCCCCGGTAGACTCTCTGGGGCCAACGTCCTGACTTTC. Translation: CAWSVLGPGRLSGANVLTF. Variable domain in full (rest from reference TRBV30 and TRBJ2-6): SQTIHQWPATLVQPVGSPLSLECTVEGTSNPNLYWYRQAAGRGLQLLFYSVGIGQISSEVPQNLSASRPQDRQFILSSKKLLLSDSGFYLCAWSVLGPGRLSGANVLTFGAGSRLTVL.

The chain links TRBV7-2 to TRBJ2-1, with TRBD2 matching 8 bases. CDR1 and CDR2 (germline): SGHTA, FQGNSA. The CDR3 consists of 16 residues. Trimming removed 5 bases from V and 5 bases from J; junction bases left unmatched: 11. The DNA of the CDR3 is TGTGCCAGCAGCCATAAGGGGCAAGCGGGAGACAATGAGCAGTTCTTC. This translates into CASSHKGQAGDNEQFF.

The rearrangement links TRBV6-5 to TRBJ1-1; D possibly corresponds to TRBD1 (6 bases). V lost 5 bases, J lost 3 bases, and 16 bases lay in between. CDR1 MNHEY and CDR2 SVGAGI come from the germline V gene. The CDR3 loop spans 15 amino acids. This CDR3 is CASSNPRGGYTEAFF. DNA of the CDR3: TGTGCCAGCAGTAACCCCAGAGGGGGATACACTGAAGCTTTCTTT.

This clone was observed a single time. The genes are TRBV4-2 and TRBJ1-5; the D is unclear. CDR1 and CDR2 from the germline V gene are LGHNA and YNFKEQ. This CDR3 has 18 residues. V was cut by 0 bases and J by 5 bases, with 20 bases left in between. CDR3 coding DNA: TGTGCCAGCAGCCAAGAACTTCTCGCCACAGCAACCCATCAGCCCCAGCATTTT. As protein: CASSQELLATATHQPQHF.

The V and J genes are TRBV5-4 and TRBJ2-1; 7 nucleotides match TRBD2. The CDR3 consists of 15 residues. The ends lost 0 bases at V and 7 bases at J; junction bases unmatched: 7. Germline loops: CDR1 SGHNT, CDR2 YYREEE (reference sequence). The CDR3 coding sequence is TGTGCCAGCAGCTTGGCGCTAGCGCGGGGGAATGAGCAGTTCTTC. The encoded protein is CASSLALARGNEQFF.

The rearrangement joins TRBV20-1 to TRBJ1-5; no reliable D call. Per the germline V gene, CDR1 is DFQATT and CDR2 is SNEGSKA (reference sequence). This CDR3 has 15 amino acids. V was pared by 3 bases and J by 7 bases, with 19 bases between. Here the CDR3 DNA reads TGCAGTGCTAGTTCGGACGGTCGAGTACACCAGCCCCAGCATTTT. Encoded protein: CSASSDGRVHQPQHF.

This clone was detected only once. The rearrangement joins TRBV5-4 to TRBJ2-1; 11 bases match TRBD2. The CDR3 extends over 15 amino acids. V lost 3 bases, J lost 4 bases, and 3 bases stayed unmatched. Per germline, CDR1 SGHNT and CDR2 YYREEE (reference sequence). The CDR3 reads CASSSTSGTYNEQFF. In DNA form, the CDR3 reads TGTGCCAGCAGCTCGACTAGCGGGACTTACAATGAGCAGTTCTTC.

This chain joins TRBV5-5 and TRBJ1-4; D unresolved. Trimming pared 4 bases from V and 0 bases from J, leaving 19 bases between. CDR1 is SGHKS, CDR2 YYEKEE, per germline (reference sequence). The CDR3 sequence is 18 residues long. DNA for the CDR3: TGTGCCAGCAGCCTTCGAATCCAGCTACTTGCAACTAATGAAAAACTGTTTTTT. This translates into CASSLRIQLLATNEKLFF. The full variable domain, its missing parts supplied by reference TRBV5-5 and TRBJ1-4, is DAGVTQSPTHLIKTRGQQVTLRCSPISGHKSVSWYQQVLGQGPQFIFQYYEKEERGRGNFPDRFSARQFPNYSSELNVNALLLGDSALYLCASSLRIQLLATNEKLFFGSGTQLSVL.

V and J are TRBV5-3 and TRBJ2-3, with a tentative D call TRBD1 (6 bases). TRBV5-3 is designated an ORF whose function remains uncertain. Deletions cut 5 bases from V and 10 bases from J, with 17 bases between. This CDR3 has 13 residues. For the CDR3, the DNA is TGTGCCAGAAGGCGGACAGTTGTCTTGGCGCAGTATTTT. It translates to CARRRTVVLAQYF.

This clone was found once. The genes are TRBV11-2 and TRBJ2-5, with 8 bases that match TRBD2. Germline V CDR1 and CDR2: SGHAT, FQNNGV. V shed 5 bases, J shed 5 bases, and the junction held 13 bases outside the gene matches. This CDR3 region has 16 residues. The CDR3: CASSPGSGGRRETQYF. In nucleotides, the CDR3 is TGTGCCAGCAGCCCCGGGAGTGGCGGGAGGAGGGAGACCCAGTACTTC. Together with reference TRBV11-2 and TRBJ2-5, the CDR3 gives the full variable domain: EAGVAQSPRYKIIEKRQSVAFWCNPISGHATLYWYQQILGQGPKLLIQFQNNGVVDDSQLPKDRFSAERLKGVDSTLKIQPAKLEDSAVYLCASSPGSGGRRETQYFGPGTRLLVL.

V and J are TRBV5-1 and TRBJ2-7; TRBD2 aligns across 9 bases. The CDR3 has 17 amino acids. Per germline, CDR1 SGHRS and CDR2 YFSETQ. The V gene end was trimmed by 0 bases and the J gene end by 3 bases; junction bases not matched to a gene: 10. The CDR3 DNA reads TGCGCCAGCAGCTTGGCCCTCGGGGTAGCGGGAGTCTACGAGCAGTACTTC. Amino acids: CASSLALGVAGVYEQYF. Looking up the rest from reference TRBV5-1 and TRBJ2-7 gives the full variable domain: KAGVTQTPRYLIKTRGQQVTLSCSPISGHRSVSWYQQTPGQGLQFLFEYFSETQRNKGNFPGRFSGRQFSNSRSEMNVSTLELGDSALYLCASSLALGVAGVYEQYFGPGTRLTVT.

The chain is built from TRBV27 and TRBJ1-6; TRBD1 matches 7 bases. Germline V gene lookup returns CDR1 MNHEY and CDR2 SMNVEV (reference sequence). The CDR3 totals 12 residues. With V trimmed by 8 bases and J by 7 bases, 2 bases remained unmatched. This CDR3 reads CASGDRNSPLHF. The CDR3 coding sequence is TGTGCCAGCGGGGACAGAAATTCACCCCTCCACTTT.